The rows below give T cell receptor beta chains drawn from one sample of a study of T cells after yellow fever vaccination. In TCRdb, the 5' RACE reads were re-called with MiXCR into one record per CDR3 protein. The table lists about 69,000 distinct CDR3 sequences, approximately 5.9% of them singletons. The specimen comprised CD4+ T cells sorted from PBMCs, sampled less than 16 days after the first yellow fever vaccination. The receptor source for this set is a man aged 18 to 30 who received the YFV17D yellow fever vaccine. Each CDR3 is given with its conserved first and last residue. The order of the fields is J gene, clone size, V gene, D gene, CDR3 length, CDR3 DNA, CDR3 protein. A D gene is named only where the DNA matches it firmly. The size entry is marked missing in some rows and otherwise reads once, few, many or a size class.

>TRBJ2-1|.|TRBV20-1|TRBD2|15
TGCAGTGCCATGGGACTAGCGGGGAAGGTGAATGAGCAGTTCTTC
CSAMGLAGKVNEQFF
>TRBJ2-7|many|TRBV3-1|TRBD2|14
TGTGCCAGCAGCCAGACGGGGGGGCTCTACGAGCAGTACTTC
CASSQTGGLYEQYF
>TRBJ1-4|many|TRBV7-2|.|14
TGTGCCAGCAGCTTATCGAATTCTGGTGAAAAACTGTTTTTT
CASSLSNSGEKLFF
>TRBJ2-3|many|TRBV4-3|.|14
TGCGCCAGCAGCCAGGCCCTGTTAGCCGATACGCAGTATTTT
CASSQALLADTQYF
>TRBJ2-4|many|TRBV7-6|.|14
TGTGCCAGCAGCTTACGTCAGGGGGGAAACATTCAGTACTTC
CASSLRQGGNIQYF
>TRBJ2-5|many|TRBV27|TRBD1|17
TGTGCCAGCAGTTTATTCGGGACAGGGGGCCCCCAAGAGACCCAGTACTTC
CASSLFGTGGPQETQYF
>TRBJ1-5|many|TRBV6-5|.|14
TGTGCCAGCACCCTCGTCGGGGGCAATCAGCCCCAGCATTTT
CASTLVGGNQPQHF
>TRBJ1-1|many|TRBV4-1|TRBD1|17
TGCGCCAGCAGCCAAGGGATGCAGGGGGCAAGGGGCACTGAAGCTTTCTTT
CASSQGMQGARGTEAFF
>TRBJ2-1|many|TRBV11-1|TRBD2|15
TGTGCCAGCAGCTTCCTAGCGGGGGGCGGCAATGAGCAGTTCTTC
CASSFLAGGGNEQFF
>TRBJ2-5|many|TRBV5-1|TRBD1|14
TGCGCCAGCAGCTCGCCAGGGGGTGACGAGACCCAGTACTTC
CASSSPGGDETQYF
>TRBJ2-2|many|TRBV6-5|.|14
TGTGCCAGCAGTTCACCTCTCGATGTGGGGGAGCTGTTTTTT
CASSSPLDVGELFF
>TRBJ1-1|many|TRBV20-1|TRBD1|13
TGCAGTGCAGAGGGACAGGGTAGAACTGAAGCTTTCTTT
CSAEGQGRTEAFF
>TRBJ2-3|many|TRBV9|.|13
TGTGCCAGCAGCTCCCGCAACACAGATACGCAGTATTTT
CASSSRNTDTQYF
>TRBJ2-3|many|TRBV4-2|TRBD2|17
TGTGCCAGCAGCCAAGATGGAGGGACTAGCCCGACAGATACGCAGTATTTT
CASSQDGGTSPTDTQYF
>TRBJ2-3|many|TRBV7-6|TRBD1|17
TGTGCCAGCAGCTTAGTGGAACGGACAGGGGGTGGAGATACGCAGTATTTT
CASSLVERTGGGDTQYF
>TRBJ1-1|many|TRBV12-3/TRBV12-4|.|13
TGTGCCAGCAGCCTCAGTATGAACACTGAAGCTTTCTTT
CASSLSMNTEAFF
>TRBJ1-5|many|TRBV7-2|TRBD1|17
TGTGCCAGCGCGGTAGGGACAGCACTATATAGCAATCAGCCCCAGCATTTT
CASAVGTALYSNQPQHF
>TRBJ1-2|many|TRBV7-2|.|15
TGTGCCAGCAGCCCAGACAGGATCGGAGGCTATGGCTACACCTTC
CASSPDRIGGYGYTF
>TRBJ1-4|many|TRBV7-9|.|11
TGTGCCAGCAGCTTACTGGAAAAACTGTTTTTT
CASSLLEKLFF
>TRBJ2-3|.|TRBV20-1|TRBD2|16
TGCAGTGCTAGAGGGTTTAGCGGGGGCAGCACAGATACGCAGTATTTT
CSARGFSGGSTDTQYF
>TRBJ1-3|.|TRBV20-1|.|16
TGCAGTGCTAGGGAGGCTACCTGGACCCCTGGAAACACCATATATTTT
CSAREATWTPGNTIYF
>TRBJ2-3|many|TRBV14|.|15
TGTGCCAGCAGGATTGGCAGGGGTTCCCCAGATACGCAGTATTTT
CASRIGRGSPDTQYF
>TRBJ2-3|many|TRBV20-1|.|12
TGCAGTGCTAGAGGACCCACAGATACGCAGTATTTT
CSARGPTDTQYF
>TRBJ2-5|many|TRBV12-3/TRBV12-4|.|14
TGTGCCAGCACTTTCTCGAGCGGCGGAGAGACCCAGTACTTC
CASTFSSGGETQYF
>TRBJ2-3|.|TRBV20-1|.|13
TGCAGTGCTAGAGATGCTAGCACAGATACGCAGTATTTT
CSARDASTDTQYF
>TRBJ1-4|many|TRBV28|TRBD1|15
TGTGCCAGCAGTACCACAGGGGTAACTAATGAAAAACTGTTTTTT
CASSTTGVTNEKLFF
>TRBJ2-2|many|TRBV5-1|TRBD2|16
TGCGCCAGCAGCTTGGTACTAGCGGGGAACACCGGGGAGCTGTTTTTT
CASSLVLAGNTGELFF
>TRBJ1-2|many|TRBV18|.|13
TGTGCCAGCTCACCACTCACGCGGGATGGCTACACCTTC
CASSPLTRDGYTF
>TRBJ2-2|few|TRBV6-1|.|13
TGTGCCAGCAAACGGGGGAACACCGGGGAGCTGTTTTTT
CASKRGNTGELFF
>TRBJ2-1|.|TRBV20-1|.|16
TGCAGTGCTTGGTCCCAGGGTGGGGGCTCCTACAATGAGCAGTTCTTC
CSAWSQGGGSYNEQFF
>TRBJ2-1|many|TRBV7-9|TRBD1|15
TGTGCCAGCAGCTTCGGACAGGGTTCCCACAATGAGCAGTTCTTC
CASSFGQGSHNEQFF
>TRBJ2-1|many|TRBV7-2|.|13
TGTGCCAGCAGCCCAAGGGCTCGCGATGAGCAGTTCTTC
CASSPRARDEQFF
>TRBJ2-1|.|TRBV6-4|TRBD1|13
TGTGCCAGCAGAGGGACAGGGGACAATGAGCAGTTCTTC
CASRGTGDNEQFF
>TRBJ2-2|few|TRBV5-4|.|17
TGTGCCAGCAGCGGTAAACAAGCCCAGGCGAACACCGGGGAGCTGTTTTTT
CASSGKQAQANTGELFF
>TRBJ1-2|.|TRBV5-1|TRBD1|14
TGCGCCAGCACCCCGGACAGGATCAACTATGGCTACACCTTC
CASTPDRINYGYTF
>TRBJ2-1|many|TRBV11-2|.|16
TGTGCCAGCAGCTTAGCTCTAGGACTCGGGGGTGGTGAGCAGTTCTTC
CASSLALGLGGGEQFF
>TRBJ2-6|few|TRBV20-1|.|12
TGCAGTGCTAAGAAGGGGGCCAACGTCCTGACTTTC
CSAKKGANVLTF